This entry concerns a single T cell receptor beta chain. Data came from immunoSEQ multiplex PCR; TCRdb stores just in-frame clones and leaves some out. The table lists about 160,000 clones, 80% to 95% of them singletons, with roughly 1.9% in the top ten. This sample was taken from a study of blood T cell repertoires in COVID-19. Trimming took 2 bases from V and 4 from J, leaving 14 bases between them. Germline V gives CDR1 KGHSH, CDR2 LQKENI. The CDR3 is made up of 15 amino acids. The receptor comes from a woman aged 55-69 years with COVID-19, enrolled during active disease. Sequencing used peripheral blood. The chain joins TRBV18 to TRBJ2-5, with D maybe TRBD2 (5 bases). CDR3 sequence: CASSPSEGSRETQYF. CDR3 DNA sequence: TGTGCCAGCTCACCATCCGAGGGTAGCCGAGAGACCCAGTACTTC.